This T cell receptor beta chain stems from a study of read filtering for tumor transcriptome and immune sequencing. On the study more broadly: DNase treatment preceded whole-transcriptome library preparation. TCR-mapped reads were about 3.5 to 10.27 million with IR-seq versus about 75 to 1,400 with RNA-seq. The study, taken as a whole, reports: Correlation between methods rose after single-read clonotypes were removed.

The library was built from roughly 400 ng RNA with molecular barcoded adaptors for alpha/delta and beta/gamma chains. TCRdb itself ran the reads through MiXCR, one entry per CDR3 protein. The table has 49,000 or so distinct CDR3 sequences, around 12% seen once. This clonotype was found many times. Its cognate antigen is unknown. Germline CDR1 is LNHNV and CDR2 is YYDKDF (reference sequence). The CDR3 length is 15 residues. Trimming left V 0 bases short and J 2 bases short, with 5 bases between. The gene calls are TRBV15 and TRBJ2-6; D gene uncertain. This receptor was taken from a donor over 35 with multiple myeloma. Sequenced input: a population of CD138-negative cells sorted from bone marrow. The DNA of the CDR3 is TGTGCCACCAGCAGAGATGAAGCTGGGGCCAACGTCCTGACTTTC. Residues: CATSRDEAGANVLTF.